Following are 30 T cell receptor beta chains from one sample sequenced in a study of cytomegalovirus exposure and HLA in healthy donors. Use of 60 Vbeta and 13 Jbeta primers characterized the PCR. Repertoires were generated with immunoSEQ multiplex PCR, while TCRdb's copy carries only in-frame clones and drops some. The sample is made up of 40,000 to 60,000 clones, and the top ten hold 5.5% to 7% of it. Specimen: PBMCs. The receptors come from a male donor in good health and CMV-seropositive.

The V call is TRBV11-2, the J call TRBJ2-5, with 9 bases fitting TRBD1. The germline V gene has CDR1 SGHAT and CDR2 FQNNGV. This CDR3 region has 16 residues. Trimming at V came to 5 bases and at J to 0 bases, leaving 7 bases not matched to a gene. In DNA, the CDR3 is TGTGCCAGCAGCGCGGACAGGGGTCGGTACCAAGAGACCCAGTACTTC. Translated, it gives CASSADRGRYQETQYF.

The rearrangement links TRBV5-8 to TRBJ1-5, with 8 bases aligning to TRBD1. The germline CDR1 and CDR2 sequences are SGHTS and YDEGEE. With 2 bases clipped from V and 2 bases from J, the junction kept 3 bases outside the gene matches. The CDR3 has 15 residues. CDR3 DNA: TGTGCCAGCAGCTTAACAGGGGGAGGCAATCAGCCCCAGCATTTT. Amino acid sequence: CASSLTGGGNQPQHF.

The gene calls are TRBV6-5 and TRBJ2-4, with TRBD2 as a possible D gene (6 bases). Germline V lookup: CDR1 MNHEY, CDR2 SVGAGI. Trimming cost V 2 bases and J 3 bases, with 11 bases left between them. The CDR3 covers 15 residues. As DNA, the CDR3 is TGTGCCAGCAGTTACCTGCAGGGAGGCAAAAACATTCAGTACTTC. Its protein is CASSYLQGGKNIQYF.

CDR3: CASSLAEGDEQYF. The CDR3 nucleotides are TGTGCCAGCAGCTTAGCGGAAGGGGACGAGCAGTACTTC. The V call is TRBV7-6, the J call TRBJ2-7, with D tentatively TRBD1 (5 bases). V lost 0 bases, J lost 5 bases, and 8 bases lay in between. The CDR3 has 13 residues. In germline, CDR1 is SGHVS, CDR2 FNYEAQ.

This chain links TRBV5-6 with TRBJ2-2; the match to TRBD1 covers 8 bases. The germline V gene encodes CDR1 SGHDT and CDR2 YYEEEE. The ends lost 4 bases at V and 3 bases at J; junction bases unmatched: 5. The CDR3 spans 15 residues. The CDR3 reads CASSLTGGHTGELFF. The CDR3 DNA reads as TGTGCCAGCAGCCTTACAGGGGGGCACACCGGGGAGCTGTTTTTT. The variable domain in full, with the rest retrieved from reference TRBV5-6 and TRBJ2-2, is DAGVTQSPTHLIKTRGQQVTLRCSPKSGHDTVSWYQQALGQGPQFIFQYYEEEERQRGNFPDRFSGHQFPNYSSELNVNALLLGDSALYLCASSLTGGHTGELFFGEGSRLTVL.

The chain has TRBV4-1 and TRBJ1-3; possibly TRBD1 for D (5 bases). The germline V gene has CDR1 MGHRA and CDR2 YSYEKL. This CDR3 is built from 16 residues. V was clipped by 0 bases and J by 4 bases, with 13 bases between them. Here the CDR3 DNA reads TGCGCCAGCAGCCAAGAACCAGGGCTGAGGGGAAACACCATATATTTT. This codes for CASSQEPGLRGNTIYF.

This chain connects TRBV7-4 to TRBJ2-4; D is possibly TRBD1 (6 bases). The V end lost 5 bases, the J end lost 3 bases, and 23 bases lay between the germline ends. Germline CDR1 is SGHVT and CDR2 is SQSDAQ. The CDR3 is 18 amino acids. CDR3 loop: CASSPRARGTMVKNIQYF. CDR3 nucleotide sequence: TGTGCCAGCAGCCCCCGGGCCAGGGGAACCATGGTCAAAAACATTCAGTACTTC.

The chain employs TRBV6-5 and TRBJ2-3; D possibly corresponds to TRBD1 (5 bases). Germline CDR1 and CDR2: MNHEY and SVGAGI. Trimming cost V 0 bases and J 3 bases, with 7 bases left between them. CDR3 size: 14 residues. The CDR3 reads CASSYSTETDTQYF. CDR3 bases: TGTGCCAGCAGTTACTCGACAGAGACAGATACGCAGTATTTT.

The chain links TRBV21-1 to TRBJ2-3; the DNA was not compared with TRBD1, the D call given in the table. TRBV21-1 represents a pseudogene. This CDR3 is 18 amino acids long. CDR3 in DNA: TGTGCCAGCAGCAAAGAGGCGGGACAGGGGAATAGCACAGATACGCAGTATTTT. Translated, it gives CASSKEAGQGNSTDTQYF.

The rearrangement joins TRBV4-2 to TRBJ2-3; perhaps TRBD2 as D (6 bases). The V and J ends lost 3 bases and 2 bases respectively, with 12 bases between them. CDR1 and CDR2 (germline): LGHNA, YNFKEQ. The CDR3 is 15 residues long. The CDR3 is CASSQSGDLTDTQYF. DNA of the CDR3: TGTGCCAGCAGCCAGTCGGGGGACCTCACAGATACGCAGTATTTT.

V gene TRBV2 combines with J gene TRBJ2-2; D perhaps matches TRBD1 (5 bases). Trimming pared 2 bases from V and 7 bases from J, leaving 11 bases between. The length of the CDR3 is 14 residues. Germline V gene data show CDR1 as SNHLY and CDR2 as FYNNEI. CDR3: CASSENEGVGELFF. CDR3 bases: TGTGCCAGCAGTGAAAACGAAGGGGTCGGGGAGCTGTTTTTT. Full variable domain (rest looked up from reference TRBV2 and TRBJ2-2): EPEVTQTPSHQVTQMGQEVILRCVPISNHLYFYWYRQILGQKVEFLVSFYNNEISEKSEIFDDQFSVERPDGSNFTLKIRSTKLEDSAMYFCASSENEGVGELFFGEGSRLTVL.

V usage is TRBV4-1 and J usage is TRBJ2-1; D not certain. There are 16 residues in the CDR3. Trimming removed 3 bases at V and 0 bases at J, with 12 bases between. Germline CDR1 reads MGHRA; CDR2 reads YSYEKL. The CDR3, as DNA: TGCGCCAGCAGCCACGGTTCAAGGAGCTCCTACAATGAGCAGTTCTTC. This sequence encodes CASSHGSRSSYNEQFF.

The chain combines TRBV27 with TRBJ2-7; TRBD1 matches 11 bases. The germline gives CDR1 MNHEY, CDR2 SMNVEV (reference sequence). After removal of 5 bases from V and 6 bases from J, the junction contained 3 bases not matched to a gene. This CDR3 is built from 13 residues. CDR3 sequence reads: CASSLGQGVEQYF. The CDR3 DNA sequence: TGTGCCAGCAGTCTGGGACAGGGGGTCGAGCAGTACTTC.

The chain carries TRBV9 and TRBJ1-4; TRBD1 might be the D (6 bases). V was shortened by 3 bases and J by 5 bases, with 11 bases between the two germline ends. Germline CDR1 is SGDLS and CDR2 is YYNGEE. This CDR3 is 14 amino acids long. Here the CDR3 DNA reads TGTGCCAGCAGCGAAGGGGGGGAGAATGAAAAACTGTTTTTT. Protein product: CASSEGGENEKLFF.

CDR3: CASSQDQGGNQPQHF. The CDR3 DNA sequence: TGCGCCAGCAGCCAAGACCAGGGGGGCAATCAGCCCCAGCATTTT. The V call is TRBV4-3, the J call TRBJ1-5; 7 nucleotides align to TRBD1. The CDR3 is made up of 15 amino acids. From germline, CDR1 is LGHNA and CDR2 YSLEER. Unmatched junction bases numbered 1, after V lost 0 bases and J lost 2 bases.

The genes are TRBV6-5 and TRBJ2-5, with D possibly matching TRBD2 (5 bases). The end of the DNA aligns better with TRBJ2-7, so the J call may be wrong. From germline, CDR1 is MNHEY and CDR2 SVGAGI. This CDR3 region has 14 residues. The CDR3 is CASSPADSPYEQYF. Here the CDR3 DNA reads TGTGCCAGCAGCCCCGCGGACTCACCCTACGAGCAGTACTTC.

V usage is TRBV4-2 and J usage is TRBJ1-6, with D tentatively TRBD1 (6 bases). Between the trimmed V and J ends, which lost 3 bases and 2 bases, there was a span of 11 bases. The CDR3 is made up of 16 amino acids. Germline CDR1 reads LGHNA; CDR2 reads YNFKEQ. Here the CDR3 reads CASSHAQGTYNSPLHF. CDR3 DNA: TGTGCCAGCAGCCACGCACAGGGAACCTATAATTCACCCCTCCACTTT.

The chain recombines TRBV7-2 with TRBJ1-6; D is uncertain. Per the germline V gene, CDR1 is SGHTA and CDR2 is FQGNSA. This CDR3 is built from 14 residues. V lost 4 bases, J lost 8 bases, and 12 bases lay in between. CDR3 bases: TGTGCCAGCAGCTATCCCGGGTCCCATTCACCCCTCCACTTT. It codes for CASSYPGSHSPLHF.

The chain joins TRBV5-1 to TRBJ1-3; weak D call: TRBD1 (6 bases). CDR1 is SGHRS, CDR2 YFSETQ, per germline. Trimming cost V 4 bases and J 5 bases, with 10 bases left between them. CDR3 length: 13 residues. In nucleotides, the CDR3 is TGCGCCAGCAGCACGGACAGCAGAAACACCATATATTTT. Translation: CASSTDSRNTIYF.

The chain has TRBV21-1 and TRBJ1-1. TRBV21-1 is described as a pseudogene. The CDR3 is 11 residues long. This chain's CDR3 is CASSRRGKAFF. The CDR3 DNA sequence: TGTGCCAGCTCCCGAAGAGGAAAAGCTTTCTTT.

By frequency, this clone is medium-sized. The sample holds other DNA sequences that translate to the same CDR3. For the CDR3, the DNA is TGTGCCAGCAGTTACTCGCCAGGATCCTACGAGCAGTACTTC. It specifies CASSYSPGSYEQYF. The chain recombines TRBV6-5 with TRBJ2-7; no firm D call. The CDR3 sequence is 14 residues long. Germline lookup yields CDR1 MNHEY and CDR2 SVGAGI. Trimming shortened V by 0 bases and J by 1 base, and 7 bases separated the two germline ends.

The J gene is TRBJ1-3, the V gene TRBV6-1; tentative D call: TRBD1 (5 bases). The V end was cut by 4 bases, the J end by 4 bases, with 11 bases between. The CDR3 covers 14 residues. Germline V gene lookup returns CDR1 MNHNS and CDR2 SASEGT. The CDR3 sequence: CASSVRVGGNTIYF. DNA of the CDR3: TGTGCCAGCAGTGTCAGGGTGGGCGGAAACACCATATATTTT.

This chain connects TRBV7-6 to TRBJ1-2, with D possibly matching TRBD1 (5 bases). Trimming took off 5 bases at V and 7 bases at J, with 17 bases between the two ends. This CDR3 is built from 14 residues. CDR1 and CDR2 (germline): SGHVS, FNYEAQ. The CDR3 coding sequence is TGTGCCAGCAGCCCAGACCAGGGAATTATTGGCTACACCTTC. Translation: CASSPDQGIIGYTF.

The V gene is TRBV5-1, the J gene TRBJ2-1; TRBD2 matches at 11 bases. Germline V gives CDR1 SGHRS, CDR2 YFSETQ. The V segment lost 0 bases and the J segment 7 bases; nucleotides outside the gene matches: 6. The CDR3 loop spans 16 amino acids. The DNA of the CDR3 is TGCGCCAGCAGCTTGGTAGCGGGGGGGCCTGGGAATGAGCAGTTCTTC. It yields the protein CASSLVAGGPGNEQFF.

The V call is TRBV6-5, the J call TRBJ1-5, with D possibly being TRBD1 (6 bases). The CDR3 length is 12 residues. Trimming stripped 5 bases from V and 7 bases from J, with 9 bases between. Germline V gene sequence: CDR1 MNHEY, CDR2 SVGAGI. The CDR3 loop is CASSEQGQPQHF. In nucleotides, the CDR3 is TGTGCCAGCAGTGAACAGGGACAGCCCCAGCATTTT.

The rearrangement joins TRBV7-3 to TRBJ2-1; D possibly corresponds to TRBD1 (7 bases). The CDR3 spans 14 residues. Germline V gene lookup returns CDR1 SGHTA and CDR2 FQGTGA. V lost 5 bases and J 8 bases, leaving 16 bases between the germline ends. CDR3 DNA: TGTGCCAGCAGCATCAACACAGGGGAGGATGAGCAGTTCTTC. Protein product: CASSINTGEDEQFF.

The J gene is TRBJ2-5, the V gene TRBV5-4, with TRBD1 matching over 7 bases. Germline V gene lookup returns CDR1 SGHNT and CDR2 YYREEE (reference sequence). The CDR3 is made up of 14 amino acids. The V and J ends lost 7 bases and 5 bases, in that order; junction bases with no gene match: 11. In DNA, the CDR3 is TGTGCCAGCCAGACAGGGTCTTTTACGGAGACCCAGTACTTC. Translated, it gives CASQTGSFTETQYF.

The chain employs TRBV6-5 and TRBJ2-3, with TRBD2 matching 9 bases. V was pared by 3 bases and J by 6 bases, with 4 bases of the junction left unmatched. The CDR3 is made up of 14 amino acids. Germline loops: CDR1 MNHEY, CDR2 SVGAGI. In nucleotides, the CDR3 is TGTGCCAGCAGTTATAAGGCGGGGGGGGATACGCAGTATTTT. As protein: CASSYKAGGDTQYF.

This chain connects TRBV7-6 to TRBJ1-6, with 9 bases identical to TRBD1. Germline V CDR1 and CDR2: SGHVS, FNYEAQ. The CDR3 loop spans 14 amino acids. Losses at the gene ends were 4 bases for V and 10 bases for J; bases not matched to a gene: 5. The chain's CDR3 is CASSWTGEDSPLHF. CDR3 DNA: TGTGCCAGCAGCTGGACAGGGGAAGACTCACCCCTCCACTTT.

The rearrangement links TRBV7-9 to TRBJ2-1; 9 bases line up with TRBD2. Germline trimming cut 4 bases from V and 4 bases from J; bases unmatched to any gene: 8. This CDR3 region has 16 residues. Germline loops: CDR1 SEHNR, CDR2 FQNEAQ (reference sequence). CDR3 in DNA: TGTGCCAGCAGCTCGCGGAGCGGGGGGCTATACAATGAGCAGTTCTTC. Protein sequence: CASSSRSGGLYNEQFF.